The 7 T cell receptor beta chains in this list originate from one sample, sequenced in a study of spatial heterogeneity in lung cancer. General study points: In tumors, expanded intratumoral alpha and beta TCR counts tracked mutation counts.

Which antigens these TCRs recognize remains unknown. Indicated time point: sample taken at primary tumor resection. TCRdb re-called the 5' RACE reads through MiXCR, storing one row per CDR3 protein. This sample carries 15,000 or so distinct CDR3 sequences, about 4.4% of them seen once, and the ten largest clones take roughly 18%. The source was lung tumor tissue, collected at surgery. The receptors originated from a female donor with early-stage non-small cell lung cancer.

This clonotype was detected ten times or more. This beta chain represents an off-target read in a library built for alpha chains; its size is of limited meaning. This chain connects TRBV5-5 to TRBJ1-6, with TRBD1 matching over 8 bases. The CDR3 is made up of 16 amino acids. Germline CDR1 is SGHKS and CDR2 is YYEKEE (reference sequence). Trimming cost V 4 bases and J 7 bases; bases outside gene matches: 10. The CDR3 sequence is CASSPYPGQENSPLHF. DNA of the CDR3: TGTGCCAGCAGCCCTTATCCGGGACAGGAGAATTCACCCCTCCACTTT.

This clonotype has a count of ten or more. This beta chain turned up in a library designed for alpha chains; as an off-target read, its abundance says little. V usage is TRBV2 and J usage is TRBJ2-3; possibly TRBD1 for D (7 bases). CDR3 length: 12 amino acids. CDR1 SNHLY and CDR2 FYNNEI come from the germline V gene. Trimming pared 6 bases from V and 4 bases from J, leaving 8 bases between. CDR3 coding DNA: TGTGCCAGCAGCAGGGGGGCAGATACGCAGTATTTT. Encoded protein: CASSRGADTQYF.

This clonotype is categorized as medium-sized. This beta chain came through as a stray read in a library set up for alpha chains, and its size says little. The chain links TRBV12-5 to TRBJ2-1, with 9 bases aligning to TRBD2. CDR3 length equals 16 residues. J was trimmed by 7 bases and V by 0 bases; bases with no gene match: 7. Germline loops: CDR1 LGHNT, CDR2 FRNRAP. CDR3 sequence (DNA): TGTGCTAGTGGTTTGGTATATGCGGGGGGGCATAATGAGCAGTTCTTC. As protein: CASGLVYAGGHNEQFF.

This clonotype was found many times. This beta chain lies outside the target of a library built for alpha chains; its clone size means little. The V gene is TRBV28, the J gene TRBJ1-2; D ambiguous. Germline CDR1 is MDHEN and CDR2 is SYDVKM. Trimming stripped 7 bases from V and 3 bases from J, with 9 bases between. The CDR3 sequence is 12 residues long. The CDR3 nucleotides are TGTGCCAGCAAGCGGATCGACTATGGCTACACCTTC. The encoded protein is CASKRIDYGYTF.

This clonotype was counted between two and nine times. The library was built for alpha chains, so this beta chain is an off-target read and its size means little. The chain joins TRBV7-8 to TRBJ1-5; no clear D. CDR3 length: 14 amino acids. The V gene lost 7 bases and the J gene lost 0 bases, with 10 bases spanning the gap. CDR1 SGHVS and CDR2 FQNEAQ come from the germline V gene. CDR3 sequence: CASTEYYSNQPQHF. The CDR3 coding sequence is TGTGCCAGCACAGAATATTATAGCAATCAGCCCCAGCATTTT.

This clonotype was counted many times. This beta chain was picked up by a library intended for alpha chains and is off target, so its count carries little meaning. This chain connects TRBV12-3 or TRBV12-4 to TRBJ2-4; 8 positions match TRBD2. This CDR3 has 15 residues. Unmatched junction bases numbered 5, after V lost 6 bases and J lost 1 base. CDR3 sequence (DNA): TGTGCCAGCAGCCGGGGGGGCGCGGCCAAAAACATTCAGTACTTC. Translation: CASSRGGAAKNIQYF.

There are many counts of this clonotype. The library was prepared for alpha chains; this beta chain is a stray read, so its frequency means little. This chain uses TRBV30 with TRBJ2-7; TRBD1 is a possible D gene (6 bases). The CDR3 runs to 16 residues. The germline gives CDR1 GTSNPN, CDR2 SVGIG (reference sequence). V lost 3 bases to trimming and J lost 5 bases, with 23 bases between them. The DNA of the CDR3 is TGTGCCTGGAGGACACTACGGGCAGGGGTAGGGGACGAGCAGTACTTC. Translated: CAWRTLRAGVGDEQYF.